The 22 T cell receptor beta chains below were found in one sample sequenced in a study of CD8+CD57+ T cells in acquired aplastic anemia (dated by TCRdb to 2016 to 2019). Sequencing used an Illumina HiSeq 2000. Genomic DNA served as template for TCR beta VDJ combination and CDR3 sequence profiling. In-frame beta chains were kept once TCRdb had trimmed the public reads at Q25 with fastp and called clones with MiXCR. Rows are combined by CDR3 protein, so each entry shows the most common genes and DNA. The sample data list approximately 190,000 distinct CDR3 sequences, and about three fifths of these were observed just once. The biggest ten clones account for more than 45% of the sample. The sequenced material came from sorted CD4+, CD8+, or CD8+CD57+ T cells (not recorded which) from PBMCs. These TCRs come from a human donor with severe aplastic anemia or a healthy control (not recorded which).

In this sample, this clonotype turned up many times. This chain connects TRBV6-5 to TRBJ2-7, with TRBD1 as a possible D gene (5 bases). The CDR3 covers 14 residues. Germline CDR1 is MNHEY and CDR2 is SVGAGI. V was cut by 0 bases and J by 1 base, with 7 bases left in between. The CDR3 sequence is CASSYSDSSYEQYF. The DNA of the CDR3 is TGTGCCAGCAGTTACTCCGACAGTTCCTACGAGCAGTACTTC.

The V gene is TRBV20-1, the J gene TRBJ2-7, with 8 nucleotides matching TRBD1. The CDR3 consists of 14 residues. V gave up 6 bases and J gave up 3 bases; unmatched junction bases: 10. Germline V lookup: CDR1 DFQATT, CDR2 SNEGSKA (reference sequence). The CDR3 DNA reads TGCAGTGCGGTAAAGGACAGGGTACTCTACGAGCAGTACTTC. Protein sequence: CSAVKDRVLYEQYF.

The J gene is TRBJ2-1, the V gene TRBV7-9; D possibly matches TRBD1 or TRBD2 (5 bases each). This CDR3 has 15 residues. Germline assignment: CDR1 SEHNR and CDR2 FQNEAQ (reference sequence). The V end lost 1 base, the J end lost 7 bases, and 14 bases lay between the germline ends. The CDR3 DNA reads as TGTGCCAGCAGCTTAGTGTCCGGGGCGCGGAATGAGCAGTTCTTC. Translated, it gives CASSLVSGARNEQFF.

The CDR3, as DNA: TGTGCCAGCACGGGGATTAACTATGGCTACACCTTC. Translating it yields CASTGINYGYTF. The V and J genes are TRBV12-3 or TRBV12-4 and TRBJ1-2; D is uncertain. V lost 7 bases and J lost 1, with 7 bases in between. The CDR3 has 12 amino acids.

This clonotype was observed many times. The rearrangement joins TRBV5-6 to TRBJ2-2; TRBD1 matches 10 bases. The junction had 10 bases not matched to a gene; V was cut back by 2 bases and J by 6 bases. Looked up from germline, CDR1 is SGHDT and CDR2 is YYEEEE. This CDR3 has 17 residues. CDR3: CASSFLPWTGGSGELFF. For the CDR3, the DNA is TGTGCCAGCAGCTTTTTGCCCTGGACAGGGGGATCCGGGGAGCTGTTTTTT.

The chain recombines TRBV6-1 with TRBJ1-2, with a possible D match to TRBD1 (6 bases). The CDR3 consists of 18 residues. The germline V gene has CDR1 MNHNS and CDR2 SASEGT. V lost 7 bases, J lost 2 bases, and 26 bases lay in between. CDR3 sequence: CASKMDSAEGIGNYGYTF. The CDR3 DNA sequence: TGTGCCAGCAAAATGGACAGTGCCGAGGGGATCGGGAACTATGGCTACACCTTC.

By sample fraction, this clonotype is medium-sized. V and J are TRBV29-1 and TRBJ2-1; D might be TRBD2 (5 bases). CDR1 SQVTM and CDR2 ANQGSEA come from the germline V gene. V lost 6 bases to trimming and J lost 10 bases, with 19 bases between them. The CDR3 loop spans 13 amino acids. The CDR3 sequence is CSVHAGNEGEQFF. CDR3 sequence (DNA): TGCAGCGTGCATGCGGGTAACGAGGGCGAGCAGTTCTTC.

The J gene is TRBJ1-1, the V gene TRBV10-1, with D unclear. The germline V gene has CDR1 WNHNN and CDR2 SYGVQD (reference sequence). The germline V and J ends were trimmed by 0 bases and 1 base, with 9 bases remaining between them. The CDR3 runs to 15 residues. CDR3 region: CASSESSQENTEAFF. The DNA of the CDR3 is TGCGCCAGCAGTGAGTCGAGTCAGGAGAACACTGAAGCTTTCTTT.

This clonotype appeared once. The chain joins TRBV10-2 to TRBJ2-5, with 9 nucleotides matching TRBD2. The CDR3 totals 15 residues. Germline-derived CDR1 and CDR2 are WSHSY and SAAADI. V was pared by 3 bases and J by 7 bases, with 9 bases of the junction left unmatched. The CDR3 reads CASSDPASGDGTQYF. DNA for the CDR3: TGCGCCAGCAGTGACCCAGCTAGCGGGGACGGGACCCAGTACTTC.

The gene calls are TRBV29-1 and TRBJ2-2; possible D gene TRBD2, 5 bases. This CDR3 region has 12 residues. Germline V gene sequence: CDR1 SQVTM, CDR2 ANQGSEA. The CDR3 DNA is TGCGGCGCTGCGGGTTGGAACGGGGAGCTGTTTTTT. Encoded protein: CGAAGWNGELFF.

The table lists this clonotype with a count of one. This chain connects TRBV7-3 to TRBJ2-7, with 8 bases fitting TRBD1. V shed 6 bases and J 6 bases; nucleotides not matched to a gene: 10. CDR1 is SGHTA, CDR2 FQGTGA, per germline. This CDR3 has 14 amino acids. The CDR3 loop reads CASRAGTGPREQYF. The CDR3 DNA follows: TGTGCCAGCAGGGCCGGGACAGGTCCTCGCGAGCAGTACTTC.

This clonotype was detected only a few times. The chain carries TRBV2 and TRBJ2-7; no firm D call. V lost 6 bases and J lost 0, with 3 bases in between. CDR3 length equals 11 residues. Germline loops: CDR1 SNHLY, CDR2 FYNNEI. For the CDR3, the DNA is TGTGCCAGCAGGGGCTCCTACGAGCAGTACTTC. Protein sequence: CASRGSYEQYF.

The chain joins TRBV20-1 to TRBJ2-1, with TRBD1 matching over 8 bases. Germline CDR1 and CDR2: DFQATT and SNEGSKA (reference sequence). The J segment lost 2 bases and the V segment lost 6 bases, leaving 9 bases of the junction unmatched. The CDR3 is 15 residues long. The CDR3 DNA is TGCAGTGCCTCAGACAGGGGAGGAACCTACAATGAGCAGTTCTTC. Its translation: CSASDRGGTYNEQFF.

A remark on this clonotype: A read error is possible here, since a much larger clone lies one base away. This chain connects TRBV12-3 or TRBV12-4 to TRBJ2-2; D unclear. There are 11 residues in the CDR3. The CDR3 protein is CASTPTVELFF. Here the CDR3 DNA reads TGTGCCAGCACCCCCACCGTGGAGCTGTTTTTT.

This clonotype has a handful of counts. Here the CDR3 DNA reads TGTGCCACCAGTGATTATGGGACAGGGGAGCAGTACTTC. Translation: CATSDYGTGEQYF. J is TRBJ2-7 and V is TRBV24-1; 9 bases align to TRBD1. Germline CDR1 and CDR2: KGHDR and SFDVKD. With V trimmed by 2 bases and J by 7 bases, 2 bases remained unmatched. There are 13 residues in the CDR3.

V is TRBV2 and J is TRBJ1-5; D is unresolved. This CDR3 comprises 14 residues. V was cut by 3 bases and J by 5 bases, with 11 bases left in between. Germline V gives CDR1 SNHLY, CDR2 FYNNEI. The CDR3, as DNA: TGTGCCAGCAGTGAGGTCAGTTCGTATCAGCCCCAGCATTTT. Its protein product is CASSEVSSYQPQHF.

The CDR3 protein is CASTGTDNEKLFF. The CDR3, as DNA: TGTGCCAGCACCGGGACAGATAATGAAAAACTGTTTTTT. The chain couples TRBV2 to TRBJ1-4; TRBD1 matches at 7 bases. CDR3 length: 13 amino acids. V lost 7 bases and J lost 4; bases outside the gene matches: 3. CDR1 and CDR2 (germline): SNHLY, FYNNEI.

This chain links TRBV2 with TRBJ2-7; D gene ambiguous. V gave up 0 bases and J gave up 2 bases, with 2 bases separating them. Germline-derived CDR1 and CDR2 are SNHLY and FYNNEI. The CDR3 runs to 12 residues. The DNA of the CDR3 is TGTGCCAGCAGTGAAGCAGCCTACGAGCAGTACTTC. Its protein product is CASSEAAYEQYF.

This chain joins TRBV19 and TRBJ1-1; D not certain. CDR3 size: 13 residues. V was trimmed by 6 bases and J by 0 bases, leaving 8 bases between them. Germline-derived CDR1 and CDR2 are LNHDA and SQIVND (reference sequence). CDR3: CASRKHLNTEAFF. CDR3 nucleotides: TGTGCCAGTAGAAAGCATTTGAACACTGAAGCTTTCTTT. The whole variable domain, remainder taken from reference TRBV19 and TRBJ1-1, is DGGITQSPKYLFRKEGQNVTLSCEQNLNHDAMYWYRQDPGQGLRLIYYSQIVNDFQKGDIAEGYSVSREKKESFPLTVTSAQKNPTAFYLCASRKHLNTEAFFGQGTRLTVV.

The chain joins TRBV6-6 to TRBJ2-7, with TRBD1 matching over 9 bases. Germline CDR1 and CDR2: MNHNY and SVGAGI (reference sequence). The CDR3 is 13 amino acids. The V segment lost 2 bases and the J segment 5 bases; nucleotides outside the gene matches: 1. CDR3: CASSYRDRDEQYF. The CDR3 bases are TGTGCCAGCAGTTACCGGGACAGGGACGAGCAGTACTTC.

The rearrangement uses TRBV7-9 and TRBJ2-3; D gene ambiguous. V lost 8 bases to trimming and J lost 0 bases, with 6 bases between them. Germline V lookup: CDR1 SEHNR, CDR2 FQNEAQ (reference sequence). The CDR3 contains 12 residues. As DNA, the CDR3 is TGTGCCAGCGGATTTAGCACAGATACGCAGTATTTT. Its protein is CASGFSTDTQYF.

The genes are TRBV7-2 and TRBJ1-3, with 9 bases matching TRBD1. Germline V lookup: CDR1 SGHTA, CDR2 FQGNSA. J lost 4 bases, V lost 11 bases, and 12 bases had no gene match. The CDR3 consists of 15 residues. The CDR3 loop reads CAGALATGGGNTIYF. CDR3 coding DNA: TGTGCCGGCGCACTGGCGACAGGGGGAGGAAACACCATATATTTT.